This record covers a single T cell receptor (beta chain). Its antigen is still unknown. This record belongs to a study of cytomegalovirus exposure and HLA in healthy donors. Study in general: Unique TCRs numbering around 85 million, obtained from HLA-typed donors, made up an early data release. Whole-study results and caveats: In a later analysis, V- and J-gene trimming of beta chains associated with a DCLRE1C missense variant, replicated independently. Later work associated 16,951 TCR beta sequences with HLA alleles at 0.05 false discovery rate.

Primers for the PCR totalled 60 Vbeta and 13 Jbeta. Measured with immunoSEQ multiplex PCR; TCRdb has only the in-frame clones, and not every one. This sample yields about 140,000 clones, of which about a tenth are seen a single time; 1.5% to 2% belongs to the top ten. The clonotype comes from a male donor in good health and CMV-seronegative. Sequences were obtained from PBMCs.

CDR3 coding DNA: TGTGCCAGCAGCGTAGGGCCAAGCAATCAGCCCCAGCATTTT. Amino acid sequence: CASSVGPSNQPQHF. This chain joins TRBV9 and TRBJ1-5; D uncertain. Per germline, CDR1 SGDLS and CDR2 YYNGEE. The length of the CDR3 is 14 residues. V lost 0 bases to trimming and J lost 1 base, with 5 bases between them.